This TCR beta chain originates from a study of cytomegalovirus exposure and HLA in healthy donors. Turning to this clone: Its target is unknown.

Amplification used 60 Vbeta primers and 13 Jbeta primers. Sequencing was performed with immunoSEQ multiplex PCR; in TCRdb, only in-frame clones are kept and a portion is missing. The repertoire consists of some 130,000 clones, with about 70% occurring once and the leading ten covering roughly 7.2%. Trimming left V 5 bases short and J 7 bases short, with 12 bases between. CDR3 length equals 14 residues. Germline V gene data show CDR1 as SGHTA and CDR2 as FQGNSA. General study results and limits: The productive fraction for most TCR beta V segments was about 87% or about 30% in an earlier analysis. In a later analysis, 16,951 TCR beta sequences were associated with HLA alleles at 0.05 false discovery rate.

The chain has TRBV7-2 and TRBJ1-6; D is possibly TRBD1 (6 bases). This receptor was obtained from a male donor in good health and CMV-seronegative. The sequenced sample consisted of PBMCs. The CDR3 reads CASSQQGTNSPLHF. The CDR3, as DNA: TGTGCCAGCAGCCAACAGGGTACGAATTCACCCCTCCACTTT.